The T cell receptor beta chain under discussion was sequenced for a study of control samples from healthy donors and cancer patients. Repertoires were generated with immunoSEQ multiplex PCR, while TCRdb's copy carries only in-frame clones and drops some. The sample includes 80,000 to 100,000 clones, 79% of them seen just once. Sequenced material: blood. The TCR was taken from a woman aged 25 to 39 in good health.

The CDR3 sequence is CASYIDRDRGWCPYPF. The CDR3 nucleotides read TGTGCCAGCTACATTGACCGGGACAGGGGGTGGTGCCCTTACCCCTTC. J is TRBJ1-2 and V is TRBV21-1; the tabulated D call, TRBD1, remains unverified against the DNA. TRBV21-1 is a pseudogene locus. This CDR3 is built from 16 residues.